The next 32 T cell receptor beta chains were all read from a single sample in a study of vaccination and CD4 T cells after COVID-19. As for treatment: roughly 10-day PBMC culture with coronavirus spike peptide pools or control peptides (ViraFEST assay). Antigens for these TCRs are unknown. Scientists ran DNA taken from cultured CD4+ T cells through the Oncomine TCR Beta short-read assay for sequencing. MiXCR, run by TCRdb on the PCR reads, gives a single entry per CDR3 protein. The data contain about 13,000 distinct CDR3 sequences, 43% of them seen just once; the ten biggest clones take up approximately 19%. The sample consisted of cultured CD4+ T cells from blood. The receptors were gathered from a human donor with COVID-19.

This chain joins TRBV6-2 or TRBV6-3 and TRBJ1-5; weak D call: TRBD1 (6 bases). From germline, CDR1 is MNHEY and CDR2 SVGEGT. V was trimmed by 4 bases and J by 6 bases, leaving 13 bases between them. The CDR3 contains 14 residues. In DNA, the CDR3 is TGTGCCAGCAGTTTACAGGGATGGGGTCAGCCCCAGCATTTT. Its translation: CASSLQGWGQPQHF.

This clonotype was counted a few times. The V call is TRBV25-1, the J call TRBJ1-1; no firm D call. The V end lost 9 bases, the J end lost 5 bases, and 16 bases lay between the germline ends. Germline-derived CDR1 and CDR2 are MGHDK and SYGVNS. There are 13 residues in the CDR3. DNA for the CDR3: TGTGCCAGTAAGGGATTGCGTTCGACTGAAGCTTTCTTT. This gives the protein CASKGLRSTEAFF.

The chain uses TRBV6-4 and TRBJ2-1; D possibly corresponds to TRBD1 (6 bases). The CDR3 is 16 amino acids. Germline CDR1 reads MRHNA; CDR2 reads SNTAGT. The ends were cut back, 0 bases at V and 6 bases at J, with 15 bases in the middle. The CDR3: CASSDSGAVGTNEQFF. In DNA form, the CDR3 reads TGTGCCAGCAGTGACTCGGGGGCGGTTGGGACCAATGAGCAGTTCTTC.

This clonotype was counted only a few times. The chain uses TRBV28 and TRBJ2-6; perhaps TRBD1 as D (5 bases). Germline CDR1 and CDR2: MDHEN and SYDVKM. Between the trimmed V and J ends, which lost 4 bases and 1 base, there was a span of 11 bases. The CDR3 loop spans 16 amino acids. CDR3 coding DNA: TGTGCCAGCAGTTCGCCAGGGTCGTCTGGGGCCAACGTCCTGACTTTC. Protein product: CASSSPGSSGANVLTF.

The chain has TRBV20-1 and TRBJ2-7, with a weak D call TRBD1 (5 bases). CDR1 and CDR2 from the germline V gene are DFQATT and SNEGSKA (reference sequence). Trimming stripped 5 bases from V and 1 base from J, with 15 bases between. The CDR3 consists of 14 residues. Written as DNA, the CDR3 is TGCAGTGCTCGCTTAGACAGCCTTTCCTACGAGCAGTACTTC. Translation gives CSARLDSLSYEQYF.

This chain links TRBV19 with TRBJ1-5; 7 bases line up with TRBD1. The ends lost 3 bases at V and 0 bases at J; junction bases unmatched: 11. Germline V lookup: CDR1 LNHDA, CDR2 SQIVND (reference sequence). The CDR3 is made up of 18 amino acids. The CDR3: CASSIPLGTEYSNQPQHF. The CDR3 nucleotides are TGTGCCAGTAGTATCCCCCTCGGGACAGAGTATAGCAATCAGCCCCAGCATTTT.

V and J are TRBV6-1 and TRBJ1-1; D gene uncertain. The CDR3 covers 14 residues. Germline V lookup: CDR1 MNHNS, CDR2 SASEGT. The ends were cut back, 5 bases at V and 8 bases at J, with 18 bases in the middle. CDR3 nucleotide sequence: TGTGCCAGCAGTCACGCTCAGAATCGGGTCGAAGCTTTCTTT. This encodes CASSHAQNRVEAFF.

The V call is TRBV7-2, the J call TRBJ1-1; a possible D gene is TRBD1 (5 bases). CDR3 length: 14 residues. Trimming took off 2 bases at V and 5 bases at J, with 12 bases between the two ends. Germline CDR1 is SGHTA and CDR2 is FQGNSA. The CDR3 sequence is CASSLRGQGTEAFF. CDR3 coding DNA: TGTGCCAGCAGCTTAAGGGGCCAAGGAACTGAAGCTTTCTTT.

In this sample, this clonotype turned up a few times. J is TRBJ1-6 and V is TRBV6-1, with D unclear. There are 13 residues in the CDR3. Germline assignment: CDR1 MNHNS and CDR2 SASEGT. V lost 4 bases to trimming and J lost 6 bases, with 7 bases between them. The CDR3 loop is CASSVERNSPLHF. Here the CDR3 DNA reads TGTGCCAGCAGTGTCGAACGTAATTCACCCCTCCACTTT.

The chain couples TRBV7-2 to TRBJ1-1, with TRBD1 as a possible D gene (6 bases). Germline lookup yields CDR1 SGHTA and CDR2 FQGNSA. V dropped 5 bases and J dropped 6 bases, with 13 bases sitting between them. CDR3 length equals 13 residues. CDR3 DNA: TGTGCCAGCAGCCAGGACAGAAAGGCTGAAGCTTTCTTT. Amino acid sequence: CASSQDRKAEAFF.

The chain recombines TRBV5-1 with TRBJ2-2; 7 bases map to TRBD2. Germline CDR1 and CDR2: SGHRS and YFSETQ. CDR3 length equals 16 residues. Losses at the gene ends were 4 bases for V and 3 bases for J; bases not matched to a gene: 9. The CDR3 DNA follows: TGCGCCAGCAGCCGGGGGGAGGTTTTGGACACCGGGGAGCTGTTTTTT. Its translation: CASSRGEVLDTGELFF.

The chain employs TRBV19 and TRBJ1-2; D perhaps matches TRBD1 (6 bases). Trimming left V 3 bases short and J 6 bases short, with 14 bases between. The CDR3 covers 14 residues. Germline CDR1 LNHDA, CDR2 SQIVND (reference sequence). In DNA, the CDR3 is TGTGCCAGTAGTATTGGGCCAGGGGCCAATGGCTACACCTTC. Its protein product is CASSIGPGANGYTF.

The chain has TRBV6-1 and TRBJ1-2; D not certain. CDR1 and CDR2 (germline): MNHNS, SASEGT. V was clipped by 7 bases and J by 0 bases, with 9 bases between them. CDR3 size: 13 residues. CDR3 nucleotides: TGTGCCAGCATCCTCGACTCTAACTATGGCTACACCTTC. The encoded protein is CASILDSNYGYTF.

The gene calls are TRBV19 and TRBJ2-7; possible D gene TRBD2, 6 bases. This CDR3 comprises 13 residues. V lost 10 bases and J 3 bases, leaving 16 bases between the germline ends. From germline, CDR1 is LNHDA and CDR2 SQIVND (reference sequence). CDR3 coding DNA: TGTGCCACGGGATTTGGGGGGAACTACGAGCAGTACTTC. Translating gives CATGFGGNYEQYF.

This rearrangement joins TRBV4-1 to TRBJ2-7; 9 bases match TRBD2. V shed 3 bases, J shed 2 bases, and the junction held 5 bases outside the gene matches. CDR1 is MGHRA and CDR2 is YSYEKL in the germline V gene. The CDR3 is made up of 15 amino acids. This CDR3 reads CASSQGAGGTYEQYF. Written as DNA, the CDR3 is TGCGCCAGCAGCCAGGGAGCGGGGGGCACCTACGAGCAGTACTTC.

As DNA, the CDR3 is TGTGCCAGCAGACGGGACAGGGACACTGAAGCTTTCTTT. This codes for CASRRDRDTEAFF. The chain uses TRBV12-3 or TRBV12-4 and TRBJ1-1; 9 nucleotides match TRBD1. The CDR3 loop spans 13 amino acids. The V segment lost 6 bases and the J segment 3 bases; nucleotides outside the gene matches: 2.

The chain combines TRBV20-1 with TRBJ2-5, with 10 positions matching TRBD1. Looked up from germline, CDR1 is DFQATT and CDR2 is SNEGSKA (reference sequence). Trimming removed 6 bases from V and 5 bases from J; junction bases left unmatched: 9. The CDR3 has 14 residues. This CDR3 reads CSARQGAIGETQYF. Written as DNA, the CDR3 is TGCAGTGCGAGACAGGGGGCCATAGGCGAGACCCAGTACTTC.

This chain links TRBV10-2 with TRBJ2-7, with 10 bases that match TRBD1. Germline trimming cut 4 bases from V and 11 bases from J; bases unmatched to any gene: 8. Germline V gene sequence: CDR1 WSHSY, CDR2 SAAADI. This CDR3 is 13 amino acids long. CDR3 region: CASSALTGQGEYF. CDR3 coding DNA: TGCGCCAGCAGTGCCCTAACAGGACAGGGGGAGTACTTC.

This clonotype has just a few counts. Written as DNA, the CDR3 is TGTGCCACCAGTGATACACAGGGGGCTCAGTTCTTC. This sequence encodes CATSDTQGAQFF. The chain recombines TRBV24-1 with TRBJ2-1; 9 bases are shared with TRBD1. V shed 3 bases, J shed 13 bases, and the junction held 3 bases outside the gene matches. The germline gives CDR1 KGHDR, CDR2 SFDVKD. This CDR3 spans 12 amino acids.

The chain employs TRBV11-3 and TRBJ1-6, with D uncertain. Germline V gene lookup returns CDR1 SGHNT and CDR2 YENEEA. Trimming took 1 base from V and 8 from J, leaving 6 bases between them. There are 13 residues in the CDR3. The CDR3 region has the DNA TGTGCCAGCAGCTTAGTAGTCGATTCACCCCTCCACTTT. It codes for CASSLVVDSPLHF.

There are a few counts of this clonotype. The chain recombines TRBV7-2 with TRBJ2-5; tentatively, D is TRBD1 or TRBD2 (5 bases each). The V gene lost 0 bases and the J gene lost 5 bases, with 13 bases spanning the gap. The CDR3 spans 15 residues. Germline V gene lookup returns CDR1 SGHTA and CDR2 FQGNSA. The CDR3: CASSLAGESRETQYF. Written as DNA, the CDR3 is TGTGCCAGCAGCTTAGCGGGGGAATCTAGGGAGACCCAGTACTTC. Complete variable domain (other parts from reference TRBV7-2 and TRBJ2-5): GAGVSQSPSNKVTEKGKDVELRCDPISGHTALYWYRQSLGQGLEFLIYFQGNSAPDKSGLPSDRFSAERTGGSVSTLTIQRTQQEDSAVYLCASSLAGESRETQYFGPGTRLLVL.

The chain recombines TRBV12-3 or TRBV12-4 with TRBJ2-7; the D gene is possibly TRBD2 (5 bases). The CDR3 runs 12 residues. The germline V and J ends were trimmed by 3 bases and 6 bases, with 9 bases remaining between them. The CDR3 reads CASSFTGSEQYF. In nucleotides, the CDR3 is TGTGCCAGCAGTTTTACGGGATCCGAGCAGTACTTC.

The rearrangement links TRBV6-1 to TRBJ2-3, with TRBD1 identical over 9 bases. The V and J ends lost 6 bases and 7 bases, in that order; junction bases with no gene match: 5. There are 13 residues in the CDR3. Germline V gene sequence: CDR1 MNHNS, CDR2 SASEGT. This CDR3 is CASSPTGGNTQYF. In nucleotides, the CDR3 is TGTGCCAGCAGCCCCACAGGGGGCAATACGCAGTATTTT.

The chain links TRBV2 to TRBJ2-5; D gene ambiguous. Germline V CDR1 and CDR2: SNHLY, FYNNEI. Trimming left V 4 bases short and J 7 bases short, with 7 bases between. The CDR3 runs 11 residues. This CDR3 reads CASSGALTQYF. The CDR3 region has the DNA TGTGCCAGCAGTGGGGCCCTGACCCAGTACTTC.

The chain carries TRBV12-3 or TRBV12-4 and TRBJ1-3; 11 bases agree with TRBD1. Trimming took 3 bases from V and 4 from J; bases not matched to a gene: 5. CDR3 size: 16 residues. The CDR3 is CASSFGQGARGNTIYF. The CDR3 DNA reads TGTGCCAGCAGTTTCGGACAGGGGGCGAGAGGAAACACCATATATTTT.

The V and J genes are TRBV20-1 and TRBJ1-6; D gene ambiguous. Trimming cost V 0 bases and J 7 bases, with 13 bases left between them. The CDR3 has 15 residues. Germline lookup yields CDR1 DFQATT and CDR2 SNEGSKA (reference sequence). The CDR3 reads CSARDRDGSNSPLHF. For the CDR3, the DNA is TGCAGTGCTAGAGATCGTGATGGCAGCAATTCACCCCTCCACTTT.

This clonotype was seen a few times. The chain links TRBV6-1 to TRBJ1-2, with TRBD1 identical over 12 bases. Losses at the gene ends were 7 bases for V and 6 bases for J; bases not matched to a gene: 12. The CDR3 runs to 16 residues. CDR1 MNHNS and CDR2 SASEGT come from the germline V gene. CDR3 sequence: CASKVTGTGGLNGYTF. The CDR3 DNA reads TGTGCCAGCAAGGTCACCGGGACAGGGGGCTTGAATGGCTACACCTTC.

In regard to this clonotype: The junction departs from the called germline gene at one end, perhaps through a read error. The chain links TRBV7-6 to TRBJ2-5; D is unresolved. Germline V gives CDR1 SGHVS, CDR2 FNYEAQ. The CDR3 totals 12 residues. CDR3 residues: CASSLDQETQYF. Here the CDR3 DNA reads TGTGCTAGCAGCTTAGACCAGGAGACCCAGTACTTC.

This clonotype was counted only a few times. The chain is built from TRBV10-3 and TRBJ1-1, with TRBD1 identical over 7 bases. Germline CDR1 reads ENHRY; CDR2 reads SYGVKD. CDR3 length: 14 amino acids. Trimming removed 6 bases from V and 1 base from J; junction bases left unmatched: 5. The CDR3 region is CAISPGTENTEAFF. Written as DNA, the CDR3 is TGTGCCATCAGCCCCGGGACAGAGAACACTGAAGCTTTCTTT.

This clonotype was detected only once. This chain uses TRBV28 with TRBJ1-4; a possible D gene is TRBD1 (6 bases). V was shortened by 4 bases and J by 3 bases, with 12 bases between the two germline ends. The CDR3 is 15 amino acids. Germline lookup yields CDR1 MDHEN and CDR2 SYDVKM. The CDR3 spells CASSSVEGANEKLFF. CDR3 DNA sequence: TGTGCCAGCAGTTCCGTAGAGGGGGCTAATGAAAAACTGTTTTTT.

CDR3 loop: CASSLNANYGYTF. Written as DNA, the CDR3 is TGTGCCAGTAGTTTGAACGCTAACTATGGCTACACCTTC. The J gene is TRBJ1-2, the V gene TRBV19; D unclear. V was clipped by 5 bases and J by 0 bases, with 7 bases between them. Germline CDR1 is LNHDA and CDR2 is SQIVND (reference sequence). The CDR3 spans 13 residues.

By its share, this clonotype is large. The chain is built from TRBV7-2 and TRBJ2-6, with a tentative D call TRBD1 (5 bases). V was cut by 1 base and J by 2 bases, with 12 bases left in between. In germline, CDR1 is SGHTA, CDR2 FQGNSA. This CDR3 is built from 17 residues. In nucleotides, the CDR3 is TGTGCCAGCAGCTTAGTCCCGCCCAGGGCTGGGGCCAACGTCCTGACTTTC. It specifies CASSLVPPRAGANVLTF.